Given below is one T cell receptor beta chain in context. This specimen comes from a study of regulatory T cells in long-lasting Graves disease. Construction of the TCR beta libraries employed iRepertoire HTBI primers in conjunction with Arm-PCR of CDR3 regions. Using its own MiXCR run on the multiplex PCR reads, TCRdb lists one record per CDR3 protein. The sample lists about 540,000 distinct CDR3 sequences, 13% seen once, with 8% to 10% in the top ten. As to time point: newly diagnosed GD, antithyroid drugs for less than 3 months. The TCR library was prepared using RNA isolated from PBMCs. One endocrinology department in Xi'an, China, was where patients came from. From each patient, about 8.1 milliliters of peripheral blood was drawn and collected into an EDTA anticoagulant tube. Trimming took off 0 bases at V and 0 bases at J, with 8 bases between the two ends. The CDR3 has 15 amino acids. Germline CDR1 and CDR2: MNHEY and SVGAGI.

These sequences were also reported in another study, on T cells in Graves' hyperthyroidism and ophthalmopathy. That paper notes: Ophthalmopathy prediction by the model preceded onset by a median about 6 months.

This TCR came from a man aged 25 to 45 with Graves disease. Sequenced here: peripheral blood mononuclear cells (PBMCs), sampled at new diagnosis, from a patient treated with antithyroid drugs. The chain has TRBV6-5 and TRBJ2-5; tentatively, D is TRBD2 (5 bases). The CDR3 DNA sequence: TGTGCCAGCAGTTACTCAGCGGACCACCAAGAGACCCAGTACTTC. Amino acids: CASSYSADHQETQYF.